A single sample gave rise to the 25 T cell receptor beta chains below, sequenced in a study of T cells after yellow fever vaccination (dated by TCRdb to the late 2010s). Library construction relied on 5' RACE. The sequencer was an Illumina HiSeq 2500. TCRdb reprocessed the public reads (quality trimming at Q25 with fastp, clone calling with MiXCR) and kept in-frame beta chains. Each entry is one CDR3 protein sequence, shown with its most common DNA and genes. This sample lists more than 110,000 distinct CDR3 sequences; under 7% were detected once. Under 0.8% of the sample comes from the top ten. The treatment or condition label here, explained by the study, means: live attenuated yellow fever vaccine strain. This specimen consisted of CD4+ T cells sorted from PBMCs, obtained 10 days after the yellow fever booster vaccination. The source of these receptors is a man aged 30 to 39 who received the YFV17D yellow fever vaccine.

This clonotype was counted many times. The CDR3, as DNA: TGTGCCACCAGTGATCCTCGCGCTCAGGGGGTCTATGGCTACACCTTC. It encodes CATSDPRAQGVYGYTF. V and J are TRBV24-1 and TRBJ1-2; 7 nucleotides agree with TRBD1. J gave up 4 bases and V 3 bases, and 10 bases lay outside the gene matches. The CDR3 consists of 16 residues. Germline V gives CDR1 KGHDR, CDR2 SFDVKD.

This clonotype occurred a few times. This chain uses TRBV29-1 with TRBJ2-3; 8 bases are a match to TRBD2. CDR1 is SQVTM and CDR2 is ANQGSEA in the germline V gene. The CDR3 is 15 residues long. With 6 bases clipped from V and 11 bases from J, the junction kept 19 bases outside the gene matches. DNA for the CDR3: TGCAGCGTCATCGGGCTTCCCTTGAGCGGGAGTGGGCAGTATTTT. Protein: CSVIGLPLSGSGQYF.

There are many counts of this clonotype. This chain joins TRBV25-1 and TRBJ2-6; D gene unclear. V was trimmed by 1 base and J by 4 bases, leaving 8 bases between them. The CDR3 is 15 amino acids. Germline CDR1 and CDR2: MGHDK and SYGVNS. CDR3 residues: CASSELDHGANVLTF. Written as DNA, the CDR3 is TGTGCCAGCAGTGAATTGGATCACGGGGCCAACGTCCTGACTTTC.

This clonotype was counted at least ten times. The chain is built from TRBV4-2 and TRBJ1-4; D gene unclear. CDR3 length: 16 amino acids. Germline values: CDR1 LGHNA, CDR2 YNFKEQ. Trimming shortened V by 4 bases and J by 0 bases, and 12 bases separated the two germline ends. CDR3: CASSRNASPTNEKLFF. The DNA for the CDR3 is TGTGCCAGCAGCCGCAATGCAAGCCCAACTAATGAAAAACTGTTTTTT.

To note about this clonotype: A much more abundant neighbour one base away suggests this may be a read error. The chain links TRBV14 to TRBJ2-1; 8 positions agree with TRBD2. Germline assignment: CDR1 SGHDN and CDR2 FVKESK. This CDR3 has 17 amino acids. The DNA of the CDR3 is TGTGCCAGCAGCCAAGATTTGCGGGAGGCCTCCTACTATGAGCAGTTCTTC. Protein: CASSQDLREASYYEQFF. Full variable domain (rest looked up from reference TRBV14 and TRBJ2-1): EAGVTQFPSHSVIEKGQTVTLRCDPISGHDNLYWYRRVMGKEIKFLLHFVKESKQDESGMPNNRFLAERTGGTYSTLKVQPAELEDSGVYFCASSQDLREASYYEQFFGPGTRLTVL.

This clonotype was recorded many times. The genes are TRBV7-2 and TRBJ2-7; no clear D. V lost 1 base and J lost 7, with 11 bases in between. CDR1 and CDR2 from the germline V gene are SGHTA and FQGNSA. The CDR3 totals 13 residues. This chain's CDR3 is CASSLESPREQYF. The CDR3 DNA is TGTGCCAGCAGCTTAGAATCCCCCAGAGAGCAGTACTTC.

A remark on this clonotype: A much larger clonotype is one base distant, so this may be a read error. This chain connects TRBV12-5 to TRBJ2-7; D remains unclear. The CDR3 is 15 amino acids. Germline V gene data show CDR1 as LGHNT and CDR2 as FRNRAP. V dropped 4 bases and J dropped 6 bases, with 19 bases sitting between them. The CDR3 DNA sequence: TGTGCTAGTGGTTCGGTAGGGCAGCACCTTCCCGAGCAGTACTTC. Protein product: CASGSVGQHLPEQYF. The full variable domain, rest sourced from reference TRBV12-5 and TRBJ2-7, is DARVTQTPRHKVTEMGQEVTMRCQPILGHNTVFWYRQTMMQGLELLAYFRNRAPLDDSGMPKDRFSAEMPDATLATLKIQPSEPRDSAVYFCASGSVGQHLPEQYFGPGTRLTVT.

This clonotype was seen ten or more times. The chain couples TRBV10-3 to TRBJ2-3, with a tentative D call TRBD2 (6 bases). Germline CDR1 and CDR2: ENHRY and SYGVKD. V shed 11 bases and J shed 2 bases, with 17 bases lying between them. There are 14 residues in the CDR3. In nucleotides, the CDR3 is TGTGCCTCGACCGCGGGGTCCTCCACAGATACGCAGTATTTT. This encodes CASTAGSSTDTQYF.

As concerns this clonotype: With a much larger clone just one base away, this may be a read error. The chain uses TRBV11-1 and TRBJ2-5; 12 bases are shared with TRBD2. Per germline, CDR1 SGHAT and CDR2 FQDESV (reference sequence). V trimming: 3 bases; J trimming: 5 bases; junction bases outside the gene matches: 7. This CDR3 comprises 16 residues. The CDR3 reads CASSFTRLAGDETQYF. For the CDR3, the DNA is TGTGCCAGCAGCTTTACACGACTAGCGGGGGATGAGACCCAGTACTTC.

This clonotype appeared many times. The V and J genes are TRBV7-2 and TRBJ2-1; D may be TRBD1 (5 bases). The V end was cut by 0 bases, the J end by 6 bases, with 15 bases between. CDR1 SGHTA and CDR2 FQGNSA come from the germline V gene. The CDR3 is made up of 16 amino acids. CDR3: CASSLAGRGVSNEQFF. The CDR3 bases are TGTGCCAGCAGCTTAGCGGGTAGGGGCGTGTCCAATGAGCAGTTCTTC.

This clonotype was recorded a few times. This rearrangement joins TRBV4-3 to TRBJ2-7, with a tentative D call TRBD2 (5 bases). The length of the CDR3 is 15 residues. Trimming cost V 1 base and J 7 bases, with 17 bases left between them. Per the germline V gene, CDR1 is LGHNA and CDR2 is YSLEER. The CDR3 spells CASSQVSTGPGEQYF. As DNA, the CDR3 is TGCGCCAGCAGCCAAGTATCCACTGGACCGGGGGAGCAGTACTTC.

This clonotype was counted ten times or more. The rearrangement joins TRBV20-1 to TRBJ2-3; 8 bases agree with TRBD2. With 2 bases clipped from V and 1 base from J, the junction kept 11 bases outside the gene matches. CDR1 and CDR2 from the germline V gene are DFQATT and SNEGSKA (reference sequence). This CDR3 spans 17 amino acids. CDR3 sequence reads: CSARLPGGLVGTDTQYF. The CDR3 DNA is TGCAGTGCTAGACTACCGGGAGGGCTTGTAGGCACAGATACGCAGTATTTT.

This clonotype was seen repeatedly, ten times or more. The chain combines TRBV20-1 with TRBJ2-7, with D hard to call. Germline CDR1 DFQATT, CDR2 SNEGSKA (reference sequence). The CDR3 extends over 11 amino acids. V lost 8 bases and J lost 7, with 15 bases in between. The CDR3 nucleotides are TGCAGTCCTTGGAACGTGGGAGAGCAGTACTTC. Translation gives CSPWNVGEQYF.

The chain joins TRBV20-1 to TRBJ1-5, with D maybe TRBD1 (6 bases). V was shortened by 3 bases and J by 2 bases, with 11 bases between the two germline ends. This CDR3 spans 14 amino acids. Per germline, CDR1 DFQATT and CDR2 SNEGSKA (reference sequence). The DNA of the CDR3 is TGCAGTGCTAGCCCGGGACACGGCAATCAGCCCCAGCATTTT. Translation gives CSASPGHGNQPQHF.

This clonotype has a count of ten or more. The V call is TRBV7-8, the J call TRBJ2-3; D is ambiguous. Germline assignment: CDR1 SGHVS and CDR2 FQNEAQ. Trimming took 4 bases from V and 0 from J, leaving 17 bases between them. There are 17 residues in the CDR3. The CDR3 region has the DNA TGTGCCAGCAGCTCACAACCACGCGGACGGAGCACAGATACGCAGTATTTT. It specifies CASSSQPRGRSTDTQYF.

The chain links TRBV6-5 to TRBJ1-1, with unresolved D. This CDR3 is built from 13 residues. The germline CDR1 and CDR2 sequences are MNHEY and SVGAGI. V was shortened by 2 bases and J by 2 bases, with 6 bases between the two germline ends. CDR3 residues: CASSYRLNTEAFF. CDR3 nucleotides: TGTGCCAGCAGTTACAGGCTAAACACTGAAGCTTTCTTT.

This clonotype came up many times. The chain employs TRBV20-1 and TRBJ2-5, with 8 positions matching TRBD1. J lost 4 bases, V lost 5 bases, and 6 bases had no gene match. CDR1 and CDR2 from the germline V gene are DFQATT and SNEGSKA (reference sequence). The CDR3 is 13 amino acids. As DNA, the CDR3 is TGCAGTGCTTCCAGGGGGCGGGCAGAGACCCAGTACTTC. It codes for CSASRGRAETQYF.

This clonotype appeared many times. The rearrangement joins TRBV6-6 to TRBJ2-7; D ambiguous. Trimming cost V 8 bases and J 1 base, with 9 bases left between them. This CDR3 has 12 amino acids. Germline CDR1 is MNHNY and CDR2 is SVGAGI (reference sequence). The CDR3 sequence: CASGRKSYEQYF. CDR3 nucleotides: TGTGCCAGCGGTCGAAAGTCCTACGAGCAGTACTTC.

This clonotype showed up many times. J is TRBJ2-7 and V is TRBV10-3; 9 bases fit TRBD1. After removal of 6 bases from V and 0 bases from J, the junction contained 6 bases not matched to a gene. The CDR3 is 15 amino acids. Germline V CDR1 and CDR2: ENHRY, SYGVKD. In DNA form, the CDR3 reads TGTGCCATCAGGATAGGGACAGGGAGCTCCTACGAGCAGTACTTC. Its protein product is CAIRIGTGSSYEQYF.

This clonotype was seen at least ten times. V gene TRBV12-3 or TRBV12-4 combines with J gene TRBJ2-2, with D possibly being TRBD2 (6 bases). Trimming removed 5 bases from V and 5 bases from J, with 15 bases in between. The CDR3 sequence is 15 residues long. The CDR3 nucleotides read TGTGCCAGCAGTCCAACCCGACGGGGGACCGGGGAGCTGTTTTTT. Its translation is CASSPTRRGTGELFF.

Ten or more counts support this clonotype. V and J are TRBV20-1 and TRBJ2-1; TRBD2 agrees at 9 bases. V lost 2 bases to trimming and J lost 2 bases; unmatched junction nucleotides: 1. The CDR3 contains 14 residues. Germline V CDR1 and CDR2: DFQATT, SNEGSKA (reference sequence). In DNA form, the CDR3 reads TGCAGTGCTAGAAGCGGGAGGACCTACAATGAGCAGTTCTTC. This codes for CSARSGRTYNEQFF.

There are many counts of this clonotype. This chain links TRBV20-1 with TRBJ1-4; unclear D gene. The CDR3 loop spans 12 amino acids. The ends were cut back, 6 bases at V and 4 bases at J, with 9 bases in the middle. Germline CDR1 and CDR2: DFQATT and SNEGSKA (reference sequence). CDR3 in amino acids: CSAGVLNEKLFF. The DNA for the CDR3 is TGCAGTGCCGGGGTCCTTAATGAAAAACTGTTTTTT.

Many counts were recorded for this clonotype. The chain carries TRBV29-1 and TRBJ2-3; 12 nucleotides align to TRBD2. Germline lookup yields CDR1 SQVTM and CDR2 ANQGSEA. The CDR3 extends over 15 amino acids. With V trimmed by 6 bases and J by 2 bases, 6 bases remained unmatched. The CDR3 DNA reads TGCAGCGTACAAGGACTAGCGGGAACCACAGATACGCAGTATTTT. Its translation is CSVQGLAGTTDTQYF.

Only a few counts were recorded for this clonotype. CDR3 in amino acids: CASSLAGYSNQPQHF. The CDR3 coding sequence is TGTGCCAGCAGTTTAGCGGGTTATAGCAATCAGCCCCAGCATTTT. The chain couples TRBV12-3 or TRBV12-4 to TRBJ1-5; D is unresolved. The length of the CDR3 is 15 residues. Trimming removed 0 bases at V and 0 bases at J, with 6 bases between.

This clonotype was observed many times. The chain uses TRBV6-2 or TRBV6-3 and TRBJ2-5, with unresolved D. Trimming removed 2 bases from V and 3 bases from J, with 4 bases in between. CDR3 length: 12 residues. Per the germline V gene, CDR1 is MNHEY and CDR2 is SVGEGT. The CDR3 spells CASSYQEETQYF. The CDR3, as DNA: TGTGCCAGCAGTTACCAGGAAGAGACCCAGTACTTC.